This TCR beta chain was identified during a study of cytomegalovirus exposure and HLA in healthy donors. Study-level points and caveats: Associated with cytomegalovirus, according to the listing, were 150 to 200 TCR beta chains. Rarity characterized most TCR sequences, yet some public TCRs appeared in many donors. Testing in vitro showed a few CMV-associated chains specific for CMV antigens.

With regard to this clone: The antigen is undetermined.

V dropped 4 bases and J dropped 0 bases, with 13 bases sitting between them. The CDR3 totals 15 residues. Separation from the approximately 720-subject first cohort characterized the roughly 130-subject validation cohort, to which the donors belonged. Generated by immunoSEQ multiplex PCR, the TCRdb table keeps only in-frame clones and is missing some. Of about 160,000 clones listed, 86% are singletons. The J gene is TRBJ2-7, the V gene TRBV23-1, with D perhaps matching TRBD2 (6 bases). TRBV23-1 is noted as an ORF with a role that remains uncertain. This receptor was obtained from a woman aged 30 to 39 in good health and CMV-seronegative. The sample taken for sequencing was PBMCs. The CDR3 here is CASSPVGTHSYEQYF. The DNA of the CDR3 is TGCGCCAGCAGTCCAGTGGGGACTCACTCCTACGAGCAGTACTTC.